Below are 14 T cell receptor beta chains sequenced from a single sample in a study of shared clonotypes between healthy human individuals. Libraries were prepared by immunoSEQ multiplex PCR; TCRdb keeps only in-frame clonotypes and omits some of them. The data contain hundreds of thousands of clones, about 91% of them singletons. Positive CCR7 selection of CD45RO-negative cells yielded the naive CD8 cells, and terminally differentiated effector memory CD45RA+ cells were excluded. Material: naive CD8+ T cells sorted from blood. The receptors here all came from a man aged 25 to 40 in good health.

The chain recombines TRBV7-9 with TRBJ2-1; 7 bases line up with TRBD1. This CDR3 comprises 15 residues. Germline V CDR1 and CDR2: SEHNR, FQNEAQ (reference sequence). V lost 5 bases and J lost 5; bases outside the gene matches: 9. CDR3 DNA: TGTGCCAGCAGCACACACAGGGGCCCGAACAATGAGCAGTTCTTC. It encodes CASSTHRGPNNEQFF. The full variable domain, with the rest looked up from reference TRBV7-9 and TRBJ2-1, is DTGVSQNPRHKITKRGQNVTFRCDPISEHNRLYWYRQTLGQGPEFLTYFQNEAQLEKSRLLSDRFSAERPKGSFSTLEIQRTEQGDSAMYLCASSTHRGPNNEQFFGPGTRLTVL.

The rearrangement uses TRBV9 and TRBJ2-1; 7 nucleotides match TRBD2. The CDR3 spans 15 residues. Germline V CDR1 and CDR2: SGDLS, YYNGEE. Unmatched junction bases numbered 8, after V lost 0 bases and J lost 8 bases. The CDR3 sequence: CASSVGLASGDEQFF. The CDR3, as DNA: TGTGCCAGCAGCGTAGGACTAGCCTCTGGGGATGAGCAGTTCTTC.

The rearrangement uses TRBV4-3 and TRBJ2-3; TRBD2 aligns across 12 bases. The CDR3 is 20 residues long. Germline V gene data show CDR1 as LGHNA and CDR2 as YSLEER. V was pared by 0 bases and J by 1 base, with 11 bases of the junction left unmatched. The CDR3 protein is CASSQDGLAGGPTGTDTQYF. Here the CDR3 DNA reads TGCGCCAGCAGCCAAGATGGTCTAGCGGGAGGGCCGACCGGCACAGATACGCAGTATTTT.

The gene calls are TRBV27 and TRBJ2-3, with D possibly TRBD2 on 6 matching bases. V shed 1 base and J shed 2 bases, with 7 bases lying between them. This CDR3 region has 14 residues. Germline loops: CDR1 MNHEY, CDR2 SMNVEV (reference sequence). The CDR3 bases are TGTGCCAGCAGTTTATGGGGGGACACAGATACGCAGTATTTT. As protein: CASSLWGDTDTQYF.

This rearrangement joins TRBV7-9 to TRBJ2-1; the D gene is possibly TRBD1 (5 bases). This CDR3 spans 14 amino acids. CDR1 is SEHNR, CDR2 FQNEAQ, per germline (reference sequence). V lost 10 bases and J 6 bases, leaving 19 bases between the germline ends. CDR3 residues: CATQMTDRGNEQFF. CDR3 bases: TGTGCCACCCAGATGACGGATAGGGGCAATGAGCAGTTCTTC.

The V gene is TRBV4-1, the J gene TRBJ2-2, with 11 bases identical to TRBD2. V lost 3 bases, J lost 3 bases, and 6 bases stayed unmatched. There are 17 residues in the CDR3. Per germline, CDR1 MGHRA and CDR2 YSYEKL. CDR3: CASSQGSSGRYTGELFF. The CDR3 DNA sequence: TGCGCCAGCAGCCAGGGTTCTAGCGGGAGGTACACCGGGGAGCTGTTTTTT.

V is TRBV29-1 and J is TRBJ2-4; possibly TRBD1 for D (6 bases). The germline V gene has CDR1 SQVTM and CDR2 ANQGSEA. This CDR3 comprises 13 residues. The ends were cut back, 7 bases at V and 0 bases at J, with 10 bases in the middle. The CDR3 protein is CSGIQGAKNIQYF. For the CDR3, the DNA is TGCAGCGGGATACAGGGAGCCAAAAACATTCAGTACTTC.

The CDR3, as DNA: TGTGCCAGCAGCTTCCCCTCAGGGGGCCAAGAGACCCAGTACTTC. Translated: CASSFPSGGQETQYF. This chain uses TRBV5-4 with TRBJ2-5; 7 bases agree with TRBD1. Looked up from germline, CDR1 is SGHNT and CDR2 is YYREEE (reference sequence). CDR3 length equals 15 residues. V was clipped by 2 bases and J by 1 base; unmatched bases: 5.

CDR3 residues: CASSPPTSGSYNEQFF. CDR3 bases: TGTGCCAGCAGCCCACCGACTAGCGGGTCGTACAATGAGCAGTTCTTC. The chain links TRBV7-8 to TRBJ2-1, with TRBD2 identical over 10 bases. CDR3 size: 16 residues. With V trimmed by 5 bases and J by 4 bases, 8 bases remained unmatched. Germline assignment: CDR1 SGHVS and CDR2 FQNEAQ.

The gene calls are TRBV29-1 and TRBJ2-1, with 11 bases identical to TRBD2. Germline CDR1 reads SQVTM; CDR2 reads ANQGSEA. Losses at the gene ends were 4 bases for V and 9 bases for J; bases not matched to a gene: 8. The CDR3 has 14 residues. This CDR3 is CSVGPGLAGPEQFF. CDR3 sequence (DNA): TGCAGCGTTGGACCAGGACTAGCGGGCCCTGAGCAGTTCTTC.

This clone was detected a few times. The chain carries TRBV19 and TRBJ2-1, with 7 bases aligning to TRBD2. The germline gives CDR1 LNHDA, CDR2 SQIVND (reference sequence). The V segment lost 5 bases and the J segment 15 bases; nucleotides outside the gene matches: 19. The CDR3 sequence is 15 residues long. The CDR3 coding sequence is TGTGCCAGTAGTGCCGGACTAGGTTTTAATTCTATGCCGTTCTTC. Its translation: CASSAGLGFNSMPFF.

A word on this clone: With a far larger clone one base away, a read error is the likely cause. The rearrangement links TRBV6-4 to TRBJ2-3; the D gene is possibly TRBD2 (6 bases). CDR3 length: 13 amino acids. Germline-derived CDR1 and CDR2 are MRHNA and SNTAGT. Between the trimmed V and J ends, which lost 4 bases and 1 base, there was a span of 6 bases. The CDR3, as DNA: TGTGCCAGCAGTGCGGGAGGCACAGATACGCAGTATTTT. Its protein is CASSAGGTDTQYF.

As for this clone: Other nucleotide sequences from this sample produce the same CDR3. The CDR3 reads CASSYSAYEQYF. In DNA, the CDR3 is TGTGCCAGCAGTTACTCCGCCTACGAGCAGTACTTC. This sequence joins TRBV6-6 and TRBJ2-7; D remains ambiguous. CDR3 size: 12 residues. Germline V gene lookup returns CDR1 MNHNY and CDR2 SVGAGI (reference sequence). Trimming took off 0 bases at V and 2 bases at J, with 2 bases between the two ends.

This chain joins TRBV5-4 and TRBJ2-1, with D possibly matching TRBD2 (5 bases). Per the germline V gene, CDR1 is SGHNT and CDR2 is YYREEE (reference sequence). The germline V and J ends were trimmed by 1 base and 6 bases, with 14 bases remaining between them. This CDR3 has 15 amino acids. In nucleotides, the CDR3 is TGTGCCAGCAGCTTGTCTGGACTGGGGATCAATGAGCAGTTCTTC. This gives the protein CASSLSGLGINEQFF.